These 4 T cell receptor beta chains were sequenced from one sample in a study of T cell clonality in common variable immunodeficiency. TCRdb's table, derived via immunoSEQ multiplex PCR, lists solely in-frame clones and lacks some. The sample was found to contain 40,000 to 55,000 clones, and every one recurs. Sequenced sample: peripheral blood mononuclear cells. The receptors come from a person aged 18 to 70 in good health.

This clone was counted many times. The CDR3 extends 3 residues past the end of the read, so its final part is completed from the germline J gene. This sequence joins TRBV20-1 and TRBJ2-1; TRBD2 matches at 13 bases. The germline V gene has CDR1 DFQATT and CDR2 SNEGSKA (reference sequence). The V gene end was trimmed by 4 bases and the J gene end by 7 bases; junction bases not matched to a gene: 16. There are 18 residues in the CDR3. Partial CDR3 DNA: TGCAGTGCTACTCAACTAGCGGGGGGGCAAGGTCCGTGGAATGAG. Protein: CSATQLAGGQGPWNE. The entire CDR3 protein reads CSATQLAGGQGPWNEQFF.

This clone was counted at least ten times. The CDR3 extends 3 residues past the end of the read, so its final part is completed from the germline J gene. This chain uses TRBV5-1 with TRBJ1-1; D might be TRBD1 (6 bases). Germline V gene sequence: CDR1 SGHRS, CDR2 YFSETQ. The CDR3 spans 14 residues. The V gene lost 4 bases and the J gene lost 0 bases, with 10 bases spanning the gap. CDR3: CASSQGHLNTEAFF. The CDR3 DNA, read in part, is TGCGCCAGCAGCCAGGGACACCTGAACACTGAA.

Incomplete CDR3 DNA: TGTGCCAGCAGCTTGGGGGACAGCTATAAAGAGACC. Its translation: CASSLGDSYKET. The CDR3 in its entirety is CASSLGDSYKETQYF. The genes are TRBV5-4 and TRBJ2-5, with TRBD1 matching 7 bases. The read halts 3 residues ahead of the CDR3 end, with the missing end drawn from the germline J gene. V gave up 0 bases and J gave up 3 bases; unmatched junction bases: 5. In germline, CDR1 is SGHNT, CDR2 YYREEE (reference sequence). This CDR3 comprises 15 residues. The variable domain in full, with the rest retrieved from reference TRBV5-4 and TRBJ2-5, is ETGVTQSPTHLIKTRGQQVTLRCSSQSGHNTVSWYQQALGQGPQFIFQYYREEENGRGNFPPRFSGLQFPNYSSELNVNALELDDSALYLCASSLGDSYKETQYFGPGTRLLVL.

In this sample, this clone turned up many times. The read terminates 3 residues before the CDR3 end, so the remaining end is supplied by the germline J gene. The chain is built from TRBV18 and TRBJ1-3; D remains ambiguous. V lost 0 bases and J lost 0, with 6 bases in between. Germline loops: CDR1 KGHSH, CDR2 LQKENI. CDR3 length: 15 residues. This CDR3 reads CASSPPGGSGNTIYF. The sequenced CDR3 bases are TGTGCCAGCTCACCACCCGGCGGCTCTGGAAACACC.